This T cell receptor (beta chain) was identified during a study of CD8+ T cells in alopecia areata. About this clone: Its antigen is not identified.

RNA, once extracted, was reverse transcribed into cDNA for use as the sequencing template. Clones were read by immunoSEQ multiplex PCR, and TCRdb kept only the in-frame ones, dropping some. The sample gives some 210,000 clones, under 70% of which show up once; around 1.2% is in the top ten. The CDR3 has 11 residues. Germline assignment: CDR1 SNHLY and CDR2 FYNNEI. V lost 6 bases and J lost 5, with 6 bases in between. This sample's treatment: oral pan-JAK inhibitor, 5-10 mg twice daily. Study-wide findings and caveats: Mice showed TCR sharing more clearly than patients did, possibly owing to HLA.

The rearrangement joins TRBV2 to TRBJ2-3; the D is unclear. The clonotype comes from a human donor with alopecia areata. Sample: CD4+ T cells sorted from blood, taken between weeks 43 and 45, from a patient treated with tofacitinib. This chain's CDR3 is CASSDRDTQYF. Here the CDR3 DNA reads TGTGCCAGCAGCGACCGAGATACGCAGTATTTT. Using reference TRBV2 and TRBJ2-3 for the parts outside the CDR3, the full variable domain is EPEVTQTPSHQVTQMGQEVILRCVPISNHLYFYWYRQILGQKVEFLVSFYNNEISEKSEIFDDQFSVERPDGSNFTLKIRSTKLEDSAMYFCASSDRDTQYFGPGTRLTVL.